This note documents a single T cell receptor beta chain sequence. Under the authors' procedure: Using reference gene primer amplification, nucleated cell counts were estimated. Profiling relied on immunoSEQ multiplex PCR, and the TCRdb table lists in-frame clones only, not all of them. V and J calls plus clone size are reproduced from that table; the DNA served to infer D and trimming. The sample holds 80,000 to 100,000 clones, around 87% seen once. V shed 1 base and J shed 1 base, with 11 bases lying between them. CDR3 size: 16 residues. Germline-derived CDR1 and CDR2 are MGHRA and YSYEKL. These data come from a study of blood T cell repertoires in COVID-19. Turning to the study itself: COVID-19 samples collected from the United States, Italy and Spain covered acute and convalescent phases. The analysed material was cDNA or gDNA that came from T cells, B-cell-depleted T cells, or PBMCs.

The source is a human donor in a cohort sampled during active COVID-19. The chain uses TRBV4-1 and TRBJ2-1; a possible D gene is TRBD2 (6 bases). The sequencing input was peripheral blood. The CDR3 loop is CASSQGGRGSYNEQFF. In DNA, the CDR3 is TGCGCCAGCAGCCAAGGAGGCCGGGGGTCCTACAATGAGCAGTTCTTC.